This T cell receptor beta chain was captured in a study of CD8 T cells in ankylosing spondylitis. TCRdb passed the 5' RACE reads through MiXCR, listing each CDR3 protein once. The sample has 150,000 to 200,000 distinct CDR3 sequences, roughly 30% seen once. As regards this clonotype: What it binds is unknown.

CDR1 and CDR2 from the germline V gene are LGHNA and YSLEER. The V end lost 0 bases, the J end lost 4 bases, and 18 bases lay between the germline ends. The CDR3 contains 17 residues. Study-level findings and limits: Relatively scarce in peripheral blood, disease-linked clones were CD8+. About 8 highly homologous variants made up a TCR beta motif, and this motif appeared characteristic of ankylosing spondylitis blood. Existing reports had already noted some motif variants in reactive arthritis synovial fluid and blood. Reported data indicate significant enrichment of disease-linked clones within matched ankylosing spondylitis synovial fluid.

Sequencing was carried out using synovial fluid, either unsorted or a sorted T cell fraction (not recorded which). V gene TRBV4-3 combines with J gene TRBJ2-5; the D is unclear. The sequence was collected from a male donor with ankylosing spondylitis. The CDR3 here is CASSQDHRPLVGETQYF. The CDR3 DNA sequence: TGCGCCAGCAGCCAAGATCATCGACCGCTAGTCGGAGAGACCCAGTACTTC.